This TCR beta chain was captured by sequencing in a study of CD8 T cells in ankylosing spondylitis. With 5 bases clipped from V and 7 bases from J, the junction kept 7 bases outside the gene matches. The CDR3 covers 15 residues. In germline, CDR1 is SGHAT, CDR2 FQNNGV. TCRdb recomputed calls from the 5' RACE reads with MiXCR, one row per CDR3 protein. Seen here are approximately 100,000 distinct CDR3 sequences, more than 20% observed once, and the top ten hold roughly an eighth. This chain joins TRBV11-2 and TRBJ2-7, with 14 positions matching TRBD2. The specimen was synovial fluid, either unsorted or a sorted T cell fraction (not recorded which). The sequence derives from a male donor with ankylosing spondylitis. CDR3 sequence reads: CASSQTSGRGWEQYV. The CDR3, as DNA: TGTGCCAGCAGCCAGACTAGCGGGAGGGGTTGGGAGCAGTACGTC.